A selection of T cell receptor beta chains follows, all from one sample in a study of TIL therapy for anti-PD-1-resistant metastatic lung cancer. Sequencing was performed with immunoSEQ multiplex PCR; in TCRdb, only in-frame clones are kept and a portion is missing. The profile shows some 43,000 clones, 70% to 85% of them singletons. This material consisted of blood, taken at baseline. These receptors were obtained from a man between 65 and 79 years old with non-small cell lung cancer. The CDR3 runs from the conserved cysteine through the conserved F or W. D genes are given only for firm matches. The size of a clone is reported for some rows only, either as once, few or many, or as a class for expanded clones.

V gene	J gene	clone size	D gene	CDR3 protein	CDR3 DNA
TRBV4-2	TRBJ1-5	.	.	CASSQGWTDNQPQHF	TGTGCCAGCAGCCAAGGGTGGACAGACAATCAGCCCCAGCATTTT
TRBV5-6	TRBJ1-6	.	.	CASSLDRGAQNSPLHF	TGTGCCAGCAGCTTGGATCGGGGGGCTCAGAATTCACCCCTCCACTTT
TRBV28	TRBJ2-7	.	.	CASSSPSGESYEQYF	TGTGCCAGCAGTTCCCCTTCGGGGGAATCGTACGAGCAGTACTTC
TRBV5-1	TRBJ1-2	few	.	CASTRDGGSYGYTF	TGCGCCAGCACCAGGGACGGTGGATCCTATGGCTACACCTTC
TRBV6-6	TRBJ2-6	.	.	CASTVYRSSGANVLTF	TGTGCCAGCACGGTTTATCGTAGCTCTGGGGCCAACGTCCTGACTTTC
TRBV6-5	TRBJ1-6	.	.	CASSYDTAVNSPLHF	TGTGCCAGCAGTTACGACACGGCGGTAAATTCACCCCTCCACTTT
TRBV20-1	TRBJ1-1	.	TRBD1	CSARTGFEAFF	TGCAGTGCTCGGACAGGTTTTGAAGCTTTCTTT
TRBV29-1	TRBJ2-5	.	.	CSVEDYVSRPTQYF	TGCAGCGTTGAAGATTATGTGTCTAGACCGACCCAGTACTTC
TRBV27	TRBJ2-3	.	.	CASSDLASSTDTQYF	TGTGCCAGCAGTGACTTAGCGTCTAGCACAGATACGCAGTATTTT
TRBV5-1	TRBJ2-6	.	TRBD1	CASSYRQGTGANVLTF	TGCGCCAGCAGCTACCGACAGGGGACGGGGGCCAACGTCCTGACTTTC
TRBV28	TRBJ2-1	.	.	CASRDGEQFF	TGTGCCAGCAGGGACGGTGAGCAGTTCTTC
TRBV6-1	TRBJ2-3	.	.	CASRYTESTDTQYF	TGTGCCAGCAGATACACGGAAAGCACAGATACGCAGTATTTT